A single sample is the source of the 25 T cell receptor beta chains below, sequenced in a study of early T cells in non-severe SARS-CoV-2 infection. Each CDR3 protein is one row after TCRdb ran MiXCR on the 5' RACE reads. The data contain around 80,000 distinct CDR3 sequences, 9.5% to 15% of them singletons. Sequencing used whole blood. The origin of the receptors is an adult who was a healthcare worker with PCR-confirmed SARS-CoV-2 infection or an uninfected control (not recorded which).

The chain links TRBV6-6 to TRBJ2-7; D is ambiguous. Germline loops: CDR1 MNHNY, CDR2 SVGAGI (reference sequence). The CDR3 consists of 12 residues. V dropped 0 bases and J dropped 5 bases, with 5 bases sitting between them. The CDR3 DNA sequence: TGTGCCAGCAGTTACTCGGAAAACGAGCAGTACTTC. Translation gives CASSYSENEQYF.

The sample holds many counts of this clonotype. The chain uses TRBV5-4 and TRBJ2-2, with 10 nucleotides matching TRBD1. This CDR3 spans 15 amino acids. Trimming took 4 bases from V and 4 from J; bases not matched to a gene: 4. Germline V lookup: CDR1 SGHNT, CDR2 YYREEE (reference sequence). The CDR3 here is CASSRGQGITGELFF. CDR3 in DNA: TGTGCCAGCAGCCGGGGACAGGGGATCACCGGGGAGCTGTTTTTT. The full variable domain, in which reference TRBV5-4 and TRBJ2-2 provide the parts outside the CDR3, is ETGVTQSPTHLIKTRGQQVTLRCSSQSGHNTVSWYQQALGQGPQFIFQYYREEENGRGNFPPRFSGLQFPNYSSELNVNALELDDSALYLCASSRGQGITGELFFGEGSRLTVL.

This clonotype was seen many times. The chain has TRBV12-3 or TRBV12-4 and TRBJ2-7; the D is unclear. The CDR3 length is 13 residues. V was clipped by 6 bases and J by 2 bases, with 11 bases between them. The CDR3 sequence: CASSSDTAYEQYF. The CDR3 bases are TGTGCCAGCAGCTCAGACACTGCCTACGAGCAGTACTTC.

The CDR3 is CASSFSLDTEAFF. CDR3 bases: TGTGCCAGCAGCTTTTCGCTGGACACTGAAGCTTTCTTT. The V gene is TRBV7-3, the J gene TRBJ1-1, with D uncertain. Germline CDR1 SGHTA, CDR2 FQGTGA. V lost 3 bases to trimming and J lost 3 bases, with 8 bases between them. The CDR3 runs to 13 residues.

This clonotype has more than one count but fewer than ten. CDR3 in amino acids: CASSLGSGSVSYNEQFF. CDR3 DNA: TGTGCCAGCAGCTTGGGTAGCGGGTCAGTCTCCTACAATGAGCAGTTCTTC. This rearrangement joins TRBV5-4 to TRBJ2-1; TRBD2 matches at 7 bases. The CDR3 is 17 amino acids. The V gene end was trimmed by 0 bases and the J gene end by 0 bases; junction bases not matched to a gene: 6. Per the germline V gene, CDR1 is SGHNT and CDR2 is YYREEE (reference sequence). The full variable domain, rest sourced from reference TRBV5-4 and TRBJ2-1, is ETGVTQSPTHLIKTRGQQVTLRCSSQSGHNTVSWYQQALGQGPQFIFQYYREEENGRGNFPPRFSGLQFPNYSSELNVNALELDDSALYLCASSLGSGSVSYNEQFFGPGTRLTVL.

The V and J genes are TRBV20-1 and TRBJ2-1; 7 bases align to TRBD2. V trimming: 5 bases; J trimming: 8 bases; junction bases outside the gene matches: 12. The CDR3 runs to 14 residues. Germline V gives CDR1 DFQATT, CDR2 SNEGSKA (reference sequence). CDR3 in DNA: TGCAGTGCTGTCTTGGGCGGGAGAGTGGATGAGCAGTTCTTC. This encodes CSAVLGGRVDEQFF.

This clonotype appeared many times. The V and J genes are TRBV12-3 or TRBV12-4 and TRBJ2-4, with a possible D match to TRBD1 (5 bases). V lost 3 bases to trimming and J lost 0 bases, with 9 bases between them. This CDR3 comprises 15 residues. The CDR3 bases are TGTGCCAGCAGTTTGGGGCCTATAGCCAAAAACATTCAGTACTTC. Translating gives CASSLGPIAKNIQYF.

The chain employs TRBV27 and TRBJ1-1, with D unresolved. The germline gives CDR1 MNHEY, CDR2 SMNVEV (reference sequence). The V and J ends lost 3 bases and 1 base respectively, with 15 bases between them. This CDR3 comprises 16 residues. The CDR3 loop reads CASSFSRPRTNTEAFF. The CDR3 nucleotides are TGTGCCAGCAGTTTTTCCAGGCCCAGGACGAACACTGAAGCTTTCTTT.

This clonotype was detected ten times or more. DNA for the CDR3: TGCAGTGCAGTCTACAATGAGCAGTTCTTC. Translation gives CSAVYNEQFF. J is TRBJ2-1 and V is TRBV20-1; D unclear. The ends were cut back, 6 bases at V and 3 bases at J, with 3 bases in the middle. In germline, CDR1 is DFQATT, CDR2 SNEGSKA (reference sequence). The CDR3 is 10 residues long.

This clonotype has a handful of counts. The chain recombines TRBV5-1 with TRBJ2-2; perhaps D is TRBD1 or TRBD2 (7 bases each). CDR3 length: 14 residues. Germline CDR1 SGHRS, CDR2 YFSETQ. Deletions cut 4 bases from V and 5 bases from J, with 12 bases between. DNA for the CDR3: TGCGCCAGCAGCCCCCAGGGGGGGACCGGGGAGCTGTTTTTT. Translation: CASSPQGGTGELFF.

This clonotype was seen a few times. This rearrangement joins TRBV27 to TRBJ1-1; D may be TRBD1 (6 bases). CDR3 length equals 17 residues. Germline lookup yields CDR1 MNHEY and CDR2 SMNVEV (reference sequence). Deletions cut 3 bases from V and 3 bases from J, with 20 bases between. CDR3 sequence: CASSFNRQEGVDTEAFF. In DNA, the CDR3 is TGTGCCAGCAGTTTTAACCGGCAGGAGGGGGTAGACACTGAAGCTTTCTTT.

This clonotype has only a few counts. This rearrangement joins TRBV9 to TRBJ2-1, with 10 bases lining up with TRBD2. The CDR3 runs to 16 residues. The V and J ends lost 3 bases and 0 bases, in that order; junction bases with no gene match: 3. The germline gives CDR1 SGDLS, CDR2 YYNGEE. CDR3 in amino acids: CASSGLAGASYNEQFF. CDR3 DNA sequence: TGTGCCAGCAGCGGCCTAGCGGGAGCCTCCTACAATGAGCAGTTCTTC.

Ten or more counts support this clonotype. This sequence joins TRBV5-4 and TRBJ2-7; D could derive from TRBD1 or TRBD2 (6 bases each). CDR1 is SGHNT and CDR2 is YYREEE in the germline V gene (reference sequence). V lost 4 bases, J lost 3 bases, and 17 bases lay in between. This CDR3 has 15 residues. The chain's CDR3 is CASSRAGGVLYEQYF. The CDR3, as DNA: TGTGCCAGCAGCCGGGCCGGGGGCGTCCTCTACGAGCAGTACTTC.

This clonotype has a handful of counts. The chain links TRBV19 to TRBJ2-1; 11 nucleotides agree with TRBD2. The germline CDR1 and CDR2 sequences are LNHDA and SQIVND (reference sequence). V lost 6 bases and J lost 5; bases outside the gene matches: 9. The CDR3 extends over 16 amino acids. The CDR3 sequence is CASSNLVTSGNNEQFF. The CDR3 region has the DNA TGTGCCAGTAGCAATCTAGTGACTAGCGGGAACAATGAGCAGTTCTTC. The full variable domain, completed using reference TRBV19 and TRBJ2-1, is DGGITQSPKYLFRKEGQNVTLSCEQNLNHDAMYWYRQDPGQGLRLIYYSQIVNDFQKGDIAEGYSVSREKKESFPLTVTSAQKNPTAFYLCASSNLVTSGNNEQFFGPGTRLTVL.

This clonotype was observed at least ten times. The chain is built from TRBV29-1 and TRBJ1-2; a weak D match, TRBD1 (5 bases). The ends were cut back, 7 bases at V and 5 bases at J, with 14 bases in the middle. In germline, CDR1 is SQVTM, CDR2 ANQGSEA. The CDR3 runs 12 residues. This CDR3 is CSGTDSWYGYTF. The CDR3 nucleotides read TGCAGCGGAACAGACAGTTGGTATGGCTACACCTTC.

This clonotype was recorded many times. The chain has TRBV5-1 and TRBJ2-1, with TRBD1 matching 8 bases. V gave up 4 bases and J gave up 3 bases; unmatched junction bases: 6. Germline CDR1 and CDR2: SGHRS and YFSETQ. The CDR3 spans 15 residues. The CDR3 DNA reads as TGCGCCAGCAGCAGCGGACAGGGAGGCTACAATGAGCAGTTCTTC. It specifies CASSSGQGGYNEQFF.

This chain joins TRBV7-8 and TRBJ2-3; TRBD1 matches at 12 bases. Germline assignment: CDR1 SGHVS and CDR2 FQNEAQ. J gave up 2 bases and V 5 bases, and 5 bases lay outside the gene matches. The CDR3 length is 16 residues. Written as DNA, the CDR3 is TGTGCCAGCAGCCGGGACAGGGGGCGCCCCACAGATACGCAGTATTTT. It specifies CASSRDRGRPTDTQYF.

The chain carries TRBV19 and TRBJ2-2, with D hard to call. The V gene's germline CDR1 is LNHDA and CDR2 SQIVND (reference sequence). This CDR3 has 15 amino acids. Trimming stripped 5 bases from V and 1 base from J, with 11 bases between. The CDR3 DNA sequence: TGTGCCAGTAGTCACATTCATAGGAACACCGGGGAGCTGTTTTTT. This gives the protein CASSHIHRNTGELFF.

This clonotype was recorded at least ten times. The chain is built from TRBV7-2 and TRBJ1-1; perhaps TRBD1 as D (6 bases). Germline CDR1 is SGHTA and CDR2 is FQGNSA. Trimming shortened V by 3 bases and J by 5 bases, and 16 bases separated the two germline ends. The CDR3 has 15 residues. CDR3 residues: CASSLRDTPLTEAFF. CDR3 nucleotide sequence: TGTGCCAGCAGCTTGCGGGACACGCCGTTGACTGAAGCTTTCTTT.

This clonotype was observed a handful of times. The V gene is TRBV14, the J gene TRBJ2-7; perhaps TRBD2 as D (5 bases). Germline V gives CDR1 SGHDN, CDR2 FVKESK. CDR3 size: 13 residues. Deletions cut 6 bases from V and 3 bases from J, with 12 bases between. The CDR3 loop reads CASSFSGYYEQYF. CDR3 in DNA: TGTGCCAGCAGTTTCTCGGGATACTACGAGCAGTACTTC.

This clonotype was recorded many times. The chain combines TRBV7-3 with TRBJ1-1; TRBD1 might be the D (6 bases). CDR3 length: 13 residues. V shed 6 bases and J shed 1 base, with 9 bases lying between them. Germline V gene lookup returns CDR1 SGHTA and CDR2 FQGTGA. CDR3 residues: CASSGQTNTEAFF. The CDR3 DNA sequence: TGTGCCAGCAGTGGACAGACGAACACTGAAGCTTTCTTT. The full variable domain, rest sourced from reference TRBV7-3 and TRBJ1-1, is GAGVSQTPSNKVTEKGKYVELRCDPISGHTALYWYRQSLGQGPEFLIYFQGTGAADDSGLPNDRFFAVRPEGSVSTLKIQRTERGDSAVYLCASSGQTNTEAFFGQGTRLTVV.

The chain couples TRBV9 to TRBJ1-1, with TRBD1 matching over 8 bases. There are 15 residues in the CDR3. V dropped 3 bases and J dropped 6; count of bases not matched to a gene: 10. Germline V gene lookup returns CDR1 SGDLS and CDR2 YYNGEE. For the CDR3, the DNA is TGTGCCAGCAGCGCCTATCCAGGGGGCGCGGCTGAAGCTTTCTTT. It specifies CASSAYPGGAAEAFF. Complete variable domain (other parts from reference TRBV9 and TRBJ1-1): DSGVTQTPKHLITATGQRVTLRCSPRSGDLSVYWYQQSLDQGLQFLIQYYNGEERAKGNILERFSAQQFPDLHSELNLSSLELGDSALYFCASSAYPGGAAEAFFGQGTRLTVV.

The chain carries TRBV7-6 and TRBJ2-7, with D perhaps TRBD1 or TRBD2 (5 bases each). CDR1 is SGHVS, CDR2 FNYEAQ, per germline. The germline V and J ends were trimmed by 2 bases and 0 bases, with 8 bases remaining between them. This CDR3 comprises 14 residues. CDR3 residues: CASSLMGDSYEQYF. CDR3 DNA: TGTGCCAGCAGCTTAATGGGGGACTCCTACGAGCAGTACTTC.

At least ten counts were recorded for this clonotype. The rearrangement links TRBV7-3 to TRBJ2-1, with D maybe TRBD1 (6 bases). The CDR3 length is 15 residues. Trimming cost V 5 bases and J 0 bases, with 11 bases left between them. CDR1 is SGHTA, CDR2 FQGTGA, per germline. As DNA, the CDR3 is TGTGCCAGCAGCATGGACAGCAGCTCCTACAATGAGCAGTTCTTC. As protein: CASSMDSSSYNEQFF.

This chain links TRBV27 with TRBJ2-5; the match to TRBD1 covers 12 bases. V shed 6 bases and J 5 bases; nucleotides not matched to a gene: 7. Germline V lookup: CDR1 MNHEY, CDR2 SMNVEV (reference sequence). This CDR3 is built from 15 residues. The CDR3: CASSGTGGLGETQYF. DNA of the CDR3: TGTGCCAGCAGCGGGACAGGGGGCTTGGGGGAGACCCAGTACTTC.